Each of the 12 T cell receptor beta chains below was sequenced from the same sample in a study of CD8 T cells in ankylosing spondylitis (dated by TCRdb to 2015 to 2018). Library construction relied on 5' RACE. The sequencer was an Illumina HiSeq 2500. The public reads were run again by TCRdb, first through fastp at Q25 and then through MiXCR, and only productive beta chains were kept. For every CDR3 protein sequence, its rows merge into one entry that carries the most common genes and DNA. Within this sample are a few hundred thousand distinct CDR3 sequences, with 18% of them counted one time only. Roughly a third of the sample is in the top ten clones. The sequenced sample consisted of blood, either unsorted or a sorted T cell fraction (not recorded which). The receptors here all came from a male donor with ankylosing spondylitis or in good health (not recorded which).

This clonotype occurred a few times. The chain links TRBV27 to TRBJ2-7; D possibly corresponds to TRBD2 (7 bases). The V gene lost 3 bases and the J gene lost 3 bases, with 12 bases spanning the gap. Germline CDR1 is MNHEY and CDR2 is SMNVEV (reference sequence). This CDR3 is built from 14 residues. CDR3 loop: CASSFTGGGYEQYF. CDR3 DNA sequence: TGTGCCAGCAGTTTTACGGGGGGCGGCTACGAGCAGTACTTC.

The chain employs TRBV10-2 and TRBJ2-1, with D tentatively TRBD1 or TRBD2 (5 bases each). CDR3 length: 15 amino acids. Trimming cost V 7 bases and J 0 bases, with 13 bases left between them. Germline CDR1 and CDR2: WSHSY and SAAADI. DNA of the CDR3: TGCGCCAGCATCCGGGACCCCGACTCCTACAATGAGCAGTTCTTC. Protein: CASIRDPDSYNEQFF.

DNA of the CDR3: TGCGCCAGCAGCCAAGATCGACTAGCGGGAGCTGGCGAGCAGTTCTTC. This encodes CASSQDRLAGAGEQFF. The V call is TRBV4-3, the J call TRBJ2-1, with TRBD2 matching 12 bases. V was pared by 0 bases and J by 10 bases, with 7 bases of the junction left unmatched. Germline V gives CDR1 LGHNA, CDR2 YSLEER. The CDR3 totals 16 residues.

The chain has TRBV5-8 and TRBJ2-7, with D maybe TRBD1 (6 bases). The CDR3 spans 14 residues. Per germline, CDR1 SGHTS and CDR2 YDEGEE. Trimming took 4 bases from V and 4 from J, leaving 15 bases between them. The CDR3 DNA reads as TGTGCCAGCAGCCTCCGACAGGCTAATTACGAGCAGTACTTC. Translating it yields CASSLRQANYEQYF.

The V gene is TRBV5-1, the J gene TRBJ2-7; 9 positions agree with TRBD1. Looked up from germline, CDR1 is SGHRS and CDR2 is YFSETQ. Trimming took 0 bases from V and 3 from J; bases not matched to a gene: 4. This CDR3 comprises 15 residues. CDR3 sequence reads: CASSLVQGAYYEQYF. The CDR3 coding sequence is TGCGCCAGCAGCTTGGTACAGGGGGCCTACTACGAGCAGTACTTC. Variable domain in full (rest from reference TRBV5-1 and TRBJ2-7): KAGVTQTPRYLIKTRGQQVTLSCSPISGHRSVSWYQQTPGQGLQFLFEYFSETQRNKGNFPGRFSGRQFSNSRSEMNVSTLELGDSALYLCASSLVQGAYYEQYFGPGTRLTVT.

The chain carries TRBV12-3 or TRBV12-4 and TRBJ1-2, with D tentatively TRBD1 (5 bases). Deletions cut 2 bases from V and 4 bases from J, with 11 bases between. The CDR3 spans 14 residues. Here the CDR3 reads CASSLPGQGYGYTF. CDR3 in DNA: TGTGCCAGCAGTTTACCAGGGCAGGGCTATGGCTACACCTTC.

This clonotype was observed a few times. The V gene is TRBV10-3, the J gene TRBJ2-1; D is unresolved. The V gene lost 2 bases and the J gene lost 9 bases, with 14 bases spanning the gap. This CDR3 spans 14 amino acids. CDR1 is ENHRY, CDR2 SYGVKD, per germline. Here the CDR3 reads CAISEPPHSVEQFF. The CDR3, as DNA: TGTGCCATCAGTGAGCCGCCCCATAGTGTTGAGCAGTTCTTC.

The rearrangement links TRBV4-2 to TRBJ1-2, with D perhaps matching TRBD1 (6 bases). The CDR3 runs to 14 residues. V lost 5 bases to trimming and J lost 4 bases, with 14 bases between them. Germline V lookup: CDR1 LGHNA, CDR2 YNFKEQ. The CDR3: CASSSDSELYGYTF. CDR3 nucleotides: TGTGCCAGCAGCTCGGACAGTGAACTCTATGGCTACACCTTC.

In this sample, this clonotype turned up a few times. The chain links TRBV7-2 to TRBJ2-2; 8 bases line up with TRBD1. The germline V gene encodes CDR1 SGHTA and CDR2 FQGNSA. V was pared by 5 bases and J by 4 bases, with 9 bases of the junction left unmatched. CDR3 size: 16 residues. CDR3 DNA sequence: TGTGCCAGCAGCCAGGGGGCAAGCGGTCCCACCGGGGAGCTGTTTTTT. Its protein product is CASSQGASGPTGELFF.

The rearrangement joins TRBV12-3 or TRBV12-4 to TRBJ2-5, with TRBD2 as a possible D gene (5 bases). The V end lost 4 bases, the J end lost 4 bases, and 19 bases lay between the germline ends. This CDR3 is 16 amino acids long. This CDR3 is CASSYGPGGLGETQYF. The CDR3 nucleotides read TGTGCCAGCAGTTACGGGCCCGGCGGGCTAGGAGAGACCCAGTACTTC.

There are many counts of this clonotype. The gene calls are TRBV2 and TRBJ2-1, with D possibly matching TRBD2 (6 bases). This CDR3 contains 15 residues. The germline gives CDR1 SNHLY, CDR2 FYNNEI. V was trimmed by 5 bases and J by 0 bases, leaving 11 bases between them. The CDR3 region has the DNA TGTGCCAGCAGTACAACTAGCCTCTCCTACAATGAGCAGTTCTTC. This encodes CASSTTSLSYNEQFF. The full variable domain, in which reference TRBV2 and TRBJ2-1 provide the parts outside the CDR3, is EPEVTQTPSHQVTQMGQEVILRCVPISNHLYFYWYRQILGQKVEFLVSFYNNEISEKSEIFDDQFSVERPDGSNFTLKIRSTKLEDSAMYFCASSTTSLSYNEQFFGPGTRLTVL.

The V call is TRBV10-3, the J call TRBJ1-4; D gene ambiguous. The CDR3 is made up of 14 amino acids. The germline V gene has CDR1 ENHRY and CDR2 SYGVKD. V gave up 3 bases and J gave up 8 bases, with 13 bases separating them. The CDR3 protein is CAISDPGVEEKLFF. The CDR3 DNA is TGTGCCATCAGTGATCCCGGGGTTGAGGAAAAACTGTTTTTT.